This passage covers 28 T cell receptor beta chains from one sample sequenced in a study of blood T cell repertoires in COVID-19. Produced via immunoSEQ multiplex PCR; TCRdb's table is partial and in-frame only. This sample has more than 150,000 clones, with approximately 91% found just once. Input material: peripheral blood. These TCRs come from a man between 65 and 85 years old with active or convalescent COVID-19.

The chain is built from TRBV13 and TRBJ2-7; 9 bases fit TRBD1. The length of the CDR3 is 15 residues. The V gene end was trimmed by 5 bases and the J gene end by 7 bases; junction bases not matched to a gene: 12. Germline CDR1 is PRHDT and CDR2 is FYEKMQ (reference sequence). The CDR3 DNA reads as TGTGCCAGCAGCCCAGGGGGGACAGGGTGGAAGGAGCAGTACTTC. Its protein is CASSPGGTGWKEQYF.

The CDR3 DNA follows: TGTGCCAGCATCTGGGGGGAGTCGAGGGCTGAAGCTTTCTTT. Translation gives CASIWGESRAEAFF. This rearrangement joins TRBV28 to TRBJ1-1; TRBD1 might be the D (5 bases). V lost 7 bases to trimming and J lost 6 bases, with 18 bases between them. CDR1 is MDHEN and CDR2 is SYDVKM in the germline V gene. This CDR3 comprises 14 residues.

The chain carries TRBV12-3 or TRBV12-4 and TRBJ2-5, with TRBD1 identical over 8 bases. Losses at the gene ends were 6 bases for V and 5 bases for J; bases not matched to a gene: 5. The CDR3 length is 13 residues. CDR3 nucleotide sequence: TGTGCCAGCAGGCCCAGGGGGCGCGAGACCCAGTACTTC. This translates into CASRPRGRETQYF.

This clone has a handful of counts. This chain uses TRBV7-9 with TRBJ2-5; D unclear. V shed 1 base and J shed 0 bases, with 6 bases lying between them. CDR1 SEHNR and CDR2 FQNEAQ come from the germline V gene (reference sequence). The CDR3 sequence is 14 residues long. The CDR3 loop reads CASSLGRNQETQYF. The CDR3 DNA reads as TGTGCCAGCAGCTTAGGGCGGAACCAAGAGACCCAGTACTTC.

The chain employs TRBV3-1 (or the pseudogene TRBV3-2) and TRBJ2-5; TRBD1 is a possible D gene (6 bases). Germline V gene data show CDR1 as LGHDT and CDR2 as YNNKEL (reference sequence). V lost 4 bases and J lost 2, with 14 bases in between. CDR3 length: 15 residues. This chain's CDR3 is CASSLQGGVQETQYF. The DNA of the CDR3 is TGTGCCAGCAGCCTACAGGGTGGGGTGCAAGAGACCCAGTACTTC.

The chain couples TRBV15 to TRBJ2-7; possibly TRBD1 for D (5 bases). The V gene lost 0 bases and the J gene lost 6 bases, with 15 bases spanning the gap. The CDR3 length is 15 residues. Germline V gene data show CDR1 as LNHNV and CDR2 as YYDKDF (reference sequence). The CDR3 sequence: CATSRDRAGFFEQYF. The CDR3, as DNA: TGTGCCACCAGCAGAGATAGGGCAGGGTTTTTCGAGCAGTACTTC.

This chain connects TRBV19 to TRBJ1-1; the D gene is possibly TRBD1 (5 bases). This CDR3 comprises 15 residues. V was cut by 3 bases and J by 2 bases, with 13 bases left in between. The V gene's germline CDR1 is LNHDA and CDR2 SQIVND (reference sequence). CDR3 loop: CASSIAGGTNTEAFF. The CDR3 DNA reads as TGTGCCAGTAGTATTGCGGGGGGGACTAACACTGAAGCTTTCTTT.

This chain uses TRBV5-4 with TRBJ2-1; 7 bases align to TRBD2. Germline V gene lookup returns CDR1 SGHNT and CDR2 YYREEE (reference sequence). This CDR3 is built from 16 residues. Trimming took 4 bases from V and 5 from J; bases not matched to a gene: 12. CDR3: CASSRDPTGGDNEQFF. CDR3 in DNA: TGTGCCAGCAGCAGGGACCCAACGGGGGGTGACAATGAGCAGTTCTTC. Supplemented by reference TRBV5-4 and TRBJ2-1, the full variable domain reads ETGVTQSPTHLIKTRGQQVTLRCSSQSGHNTVSWYQQALGQGPQFIFQYYREEENGRGNFPPRFSGLQFPNYSSELNVNALELDDSALYLCASSRDPTGGDNEQFFGPGTRLTVL.

J is TRBJ2-4 and V is TRBV28; 10 nucleotides match TRBD1. This CDR3 region has 15 residues. The V segment lost 8 bases and the J segment 4 bases; nucleotides outside the gene matches: 8. Germline V gives CDR1 MDHEN, CDR2 SYDVKM. Written as DNA, the CDR3 is TGTGCCAGCGAGAAGTGGGACAGGGGTAAAAACATTCAGTACTTC. This encodes CASEKWDRGKNIQYF.

The chain combines TRBV30 with TRBJ2-7, with D possibly matching TRBD2 (6 bases). The CDR3 runs to 15 residues. Germline V lookup: CDR1 GTSNPN, CDR2 SVGIG (reference sequence). V gave up 3 bases and J gave up 5 bases, with 20 bases separating them. For the CDR3, the DNA is TGTGCCTGGAGCCCAATTGGGCAGGGAGGCCACGAGCAGTACTTC. Translation: CAWSPIGQGGHEQYF. Drawing the rest from reference TRBV30 and TRBJ2-7, the complete variable domain is SQTIHQWPATLVQPVGSPLSLECTVEGTSNPNLYWYRQAAGRGLQLLFYSVGIGQISSEVPQNLSASRPQDRQFILSSKKLLLSDSGFYLCAWSPIGQGGHEQYFGPGTRLTVT.

The genes are TRBV7-2 and TRBJ2-3; 9 positions match TRBD2. The germline gives CDR1 SGHTA, CDR2 FQGNSA. The V and J ends lost 5 bases and 7 bases, in that order; junction bases with no gene match: 19. The CDR3 runs to 18 residues. CDR3 sequence (DNA): TGTGCCAGCAGCCCGAACCACCGCTGGCGGGGGGGATTCAATACGCAGTATTTT. This translates into CASSPNHRWRGGFNTQYF.

J is TRBJ1-3 and V is TRBV7-8, with 8 bases lining up with TRBD1. From germline, CDR1 is SGHVS and CDR2 FQNEAQ. This CDR3 comprises 17 residues. The ends lost 5 bases at V and 1 base at J; junction bases unmatched: 10. The CDR3 loop reads CASSAHRDRRSGNTIYF. CDR3 DNA sequence: TGTGCCAGCAGCGCGCACCGGGACAGGCGATCTGGAAACACCATATATTTT.

As DNA, the CDR3 is TGTGCCAGCTCACCCCCGGGACAGCCCTATAATTCACCCCTCCACTTT. Its translation is CASSPPGQPYNSPLHF. J is TRBJ1-6 and V is TRBV18; 7 bases agree with TRBD1. Germline CDR1 and CDR2: KGHSH and LQKENI. The CDR3 has 16 amino acids. Losses at the gene ends were 3 bases for V and 2 bases for J; bases not matched to a gene: 4.

This sequence joins TRBV11-2 and TRBJ2-2; the D is unclear. This CDR3 is 13 amino acids long. The V end was cut by 1 base, the J end by 6 bases, with 6 bases between. Per germline, CDR1 SGHAT and CDR2 FQNNGV. CDR3 bases: TGTGCCAGCAGCTTAGTACGGTCCGGGGAGCTGTTTTTT. It yields the protein CASSLVRSGELFF.

This chain joins TRBV9 and TRBJ2-7; 8 bases are a match to TRBD1. Germline V gives CDR1 SGDLS, CDR2 YYNGEE. V lost 4 bases, J lost 7 bases, and 16 bases stayed unmatched. This CDR3 spans 16 amino acids. This CDR3 reads CASSTQGGQEAGEQYF. The CDR3 DNA follows: TGTGCCAGCAGCACCCAGGGGGGACAGGAGGCGGGTGAGCAGTACTTC.

The chain has TRBV6-5 and TRBJ1-6; D might be TRBD1 (5 bases). Germline CDR1 reads MNHEY; CDR2 reads SVGAGI. CDR3 length: 14 amino acids. Trimming cost V 6 bases and J 6 bases, with 12 bases left between them. The CDR3 nucleotides are TGTGCCAGCAGAGCACAGGCGTCTAATTCACCCCTCCACTTT. This gives the protein CASRAQASNSPLHF.

This chain connects TRBV6-2 or TRBV6-3 to TRBJ2-3, with D tentatively TRBD1 (5 bases). The CDR3 is made up of 14 amino acids. Germline V lookup: CDR1 MNHEY, CDR2 SVGEGT. The germline V and J ends were trimmed by 2 bases and 2 bases, with 8 bases remaining between them. CDR3 region: CASSYGAATDTQYF. DNA of the CDR3: TGTGCCAGCAGTTACGGGGCGGCCACAGATACGCAGTATTTT.

The chain links TRBV19 to TRBJ2-7, with 8 bases matching TRBD1. Germline V gene sequence: CDR1 LNHDA, CDR2 SQIVND (reference sequence). The CDR3 covers 14 residues. J gave up 7 bases and V 3 bases, and 8 bases lay outside the gene matches. DNA of the CDR3: TGTGCCAGTAGTATCCGACAGGGGCTGGGGGAGCAGTACTTC. Its protein is CASSIRQGLGEQYF.

The chain recombines TRBV5-4 with TRBJ2-5; tentatively, D is TRBD2 (5 bases). Germline values: CDR1 SGHNT, CDR2 YYREEE (reference sequence). This CDR3 spans 13 amino acids. V lost 0 bases, J lost 3 bases, and 6 bases lay in between. The CDR3 coding sequence is TGTGCCAGCAGCTTGGGGGGAGAAGAGACCCAGTACTTC. Its protein product is CASSLGGEETQYF.

The rearrangement joins TRBV4-3 to TRBJ1-1; 7 nucleotides match TRBD1. V shed 1 base and J 4 bases; nucleotides not matched to a gene: 6. Per germline, CDR1 LGHNA and CDR2 YSLEER. The CDR3 totals 15 residues. The chain's CDR3 is CASSQVIGGVTEAFF. As DNA, the CDR3 is TGCGCCAGCAGCCAAGTTATAGGGGGCGTCACTGAAGCTTTCTTT.

The V call is TRBV9, the J call TRBJ2-2, with a possible D match to TRBD2 (6 bases). CDR1 and CDR2 from the germline V gene are SGDLS and YYNGEE. The V end lost 0 bases, the J end lost 5 bases, and 11 bases lay between the germline ends. This CDR3 is 15 amino acids long. The CDR3, as DNA: TGTGCCAGCAGCGTAGGGAGGGACCGGACCGGGGAGCTGTTTTTT. Translating it yields CASSVGRDRTGELFF.

This clone was observed once. The V gene is TRBV10-3, the J gene TRBJ1-6; maybe TRBD1 (6 bases). Germline CDR1 and CDR2: ENHRY and SYGVKD. Between the trimmed V and J ends, which lost 6 bases and 0 bases, there was a span of 18 bases. The CDR3 runs to 18 residues. CDR3 coding DNA: TGTGCCATCAGAGGTGGAAGTGGGGGCGGCTCCTATAATTCACCCCTCCACTTT. Protein product: CAIRGGSGGGSYNSPLHF.

The J gene is TRBJ2-5, the V gene TRBV10-3, with 7 nucleotides matching TRBD2. The V gene's germline CDR1 is ENHRY and CDR2 SYGVKD. With V trimmed by 6 bases and J by 0 bases, 1 base remained unmatched. This CDR3 has 13 amino acids. CDR3 loop: CAISRGDQETQYF. The CDR3 DNA follows: TGTGCCATCAGCCGGGGGGACCAAGAGACCCAGTACTTC.

In nucleotides, the CDR3 is TGTGCCAGCTCACCGGAGGGCCACTATGGCTACACCTTC. This encodes CASSPEGHYGYTF. The chain employs TRBV18 and TRBJ1-2; D is unresolved. This CDR3 contains 13 residues. V gave up 3 bases and J gave up 3 bases, with 8 bases separating them. Germline-derived CDR1 and CDR2 are KGHSH and LQKENI.

This chain joins TRBV6-5 and TRBJ1-3; a weak D match, TRBD1 (5 bases). CDR1 is MNHEY, CDR2 SVGAGI, per germline. Trimming took 6 bases from V and 4 from J, leaving 10 bases between them. This CDR3 contains 13 residues. The CDR3 region is CASSMTEGNTIYF. CDR3 sequence (DNA): TGTGCCAGCAGCATGACAGAAGGAAACACCATATATTTT.

The chain couples TRBV24-1 to TRBJ2-7, with D tentatively TRBD1 (6 bases). Per germline, CDR1 KGHDR and CDR2 SFDVKD. The V and J ends lost 4 bases and 4 bases respectively, with 10 bases between them. The CDR3 spans 13 residues. In DNA, the CDR3 is TGTGCCACCAGTGACCCTCAGGGGTACGAGCAGTACTTC. It encodes CATSDPQGYEQYF.

The chain has TRBV9 and TRBJ1-2; 11 nucleotides align to TRBD1. There are 15 residues in the CDR3. The junction had 5 bases not matched to a gene; V was cut back by 3 bases and J by 4 bases. Germline CDR1 is SGDLS and CDR2 is YYNGEE. DNA for the CDR3: TGTGCCAGCAGCGAGAGGGGGACAGGGGGCTATGGCTACACCTTC. It codes for CASSERGTGGYGYTF.

V and J are TRBV9 and TRBJ2-5; the match to TRBD2 covers 8 bases. With V trimmed by 0 bases and J by 5 bases, 6 bases remained unmatched. This CDR3 contains 15 residues. Germline-derived CDR1 and CDR2 are SGDLS and YYNGEE. CDR3 sequence: CASSVAGGLGETQYF. The CDR3 region has the DNA TGTGCCAGCAGCGTAGCGGGGGGGCTGGGGGAGACCCAGTACTTC.